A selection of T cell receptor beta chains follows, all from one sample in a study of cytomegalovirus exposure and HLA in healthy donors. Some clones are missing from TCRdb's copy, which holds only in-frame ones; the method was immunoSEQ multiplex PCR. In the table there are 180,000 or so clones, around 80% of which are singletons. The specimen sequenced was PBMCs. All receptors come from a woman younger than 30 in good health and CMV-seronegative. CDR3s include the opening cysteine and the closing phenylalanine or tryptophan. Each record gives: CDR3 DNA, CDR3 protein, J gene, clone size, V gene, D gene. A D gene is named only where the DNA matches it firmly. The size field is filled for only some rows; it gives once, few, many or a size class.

DNA: TGTGCCAGCTCCCGGGGGAACACTGAAGCTTTCTTT; CDR3: CASSRGNTEAFF; J: TRBJ1-1; size: -; V: TRBV28; D: -
DNA: TGCGCCAGCAGCTTGGAGGGGGGAGGGCGAACTGAAGCTTTCTTT; CDR3: CASSLEGGGRTEAFF; J: TRBJ1-1; size: -; V: TRBV5-1; D: -
DNA: TGTGCCAGCAGTGGGGCCAGGGGTAACTATGGCTACACCTTC; CDR3: CASSGARGNYGYTF; J: TRBJ1-2; size: few; V: TRBV25-1; D: -
DNA: TGTGCCAGTACTCTTAGGGGGCGAGATGGCTACACCTTC; CDR3: CASTLRGRDGYTF; J: TRBJ1-2; size: few; V: TRBV19; D: TRBD1
DNA: TGTGCCAGTAGGGTCCCGGGGTGGAGCTATGGCTACACCTTC; CDR3: CASRVPGWSYGYTF; J: TRBJ1-2; size: -; V: TRBV19; D: -
DNA: TGTGCCAGCAGTGAATACACCACTAGAGGGGAGACCCAGTACTTC; CDR3: CASSEYTTRGETQYF; J: TRBJ2-5; size: -; V: TRBV6-1; D: -
DNA: TGTGCCAGCAGGGACAGGGTTGGAAACACTGAAGCTTTCTTT; CDR3: CASRDRVGNTEAFF; J: TRBJ1-1; size: -; V: TRBV2; D: TRBD1
DNA: TGTGCCACCTCTACGACAGCTAACTATGGCTACACCTTC; CDR3: CATSTTANYGYTF; J: TRBJ1-2; size: once; V: TRBV15; D: -
DNA: TGTGCCAGTAGTTCTTGGAGACGGAACACTGAAGCTTTCTTT; CDR3: CASSSWRRNTEAFF; J: TRBJ1-1; size: -; V: TRBV19; D: -
DNA: TGTGCCAGCAGTTACGCTAGTTCCTACGAGCAGTACTTC; CDR3: CASSYASSYEQYF; J: TRBJ2-7; size: -; V: TRBV6-5; D: -
DNA: TGTGCCAGCAGTGAGGTTCGGGGCTCTGGGGCCAACGTCCTGACTTTC; CDR3: CASSEVRGSGANVLTF; J: TRBJ2-6; size: -; V: TRBV2; D: -
DNA: TGCAGCGCCGAGCGGGACGGCTCCTACGAGCAGTACTTC; CDR3: CSAERDGSYEQYF; J: TRBJ2-7; size: -; V: TRBV29-1; D: TRBD2
DNA: TGTGCCAGCAGCCCCCGGCAGGGGGAGTCCTACGAGCAGTACTTC; CDR3: CASSPRQGESYEQYF; J: TRBJ2-7; size: -; V: TRBV6-5; D: TRBD1
DNA: TGTGCCAGCAGATCCCCAGCGGGGGCCTACGAGCAGTACTTC; CDR3: CASRSPAGAYEQYF; J: TRBJ2-7; size: -; V: TRBV6-5; D: TRBD2
DNA: TGTGCCAGCAGCCCGGGACAGAGCGAACAAGAGACCCAGTACTTC; CDR3: CASSPGQSEQETQYF; J: TRBJ2-5; size: -; V: TRBV7-9; D: TRBD1
DNA: TGCGCCAGCAGCTTCGACGGCGGGAGGCCCGGGACCGGGGAGCTGTTTTTT; CDR3: CASSFDGGRPGTGELFF; J: TRBJ2-2; size: -; V: TRBV5-1; D: TRBD2
DNA: TGTGCCAGCAGCTCTCTATCCGGGACTAGTTCGAATGAGCAGTTCTTC; CDR3: CASSSLSGTSSNEQFF; J: TRBJ2-1; size: -; V: TRBV7-9; D: TRBD2
DNA: TGTGCCAGCAGTGAAATTCCTAGCGGGAGTGGAGTTGAGCAGTTCTTC; CDR3: CASSEIPSGSGVEQFF; J: TRBJ2-1; size: -; V: TRBV2; D: TRBD2
DNA: TGTGCCAGTAACGTTGGCCCTAGCGGGAGGGCCCGGGAGACCCAGTACTTC; CDR3: CASNVGPSGRARETQYF; J: TRBJ2-5; size: -; V: TRBV19; D: TRBD2
DNA: TGTGCCAGTAGTACCCAGGACACCAGCACGGTTACGCAGTATTTT; CDR3: CASSTQDTSTVTQYF; J: TRBJ2-3; size: -; V: TRBV19; D: -
DNA: TGTGCCACCAGCCCGCGGTCGCGGAGCAATCAGCCCCAGCATTTT; CDR3: CATSPRSRSNQPQHF; J: TRBJ1-5; size: -; V: TRBV15; D: -
DNA: TGTGCCAGCAGCCTCGGGACAGGCTTCATGGGAAAGAACACCGGGGAGCTGTTTTTT; CDR3: CASSLGTGFMGKNTGELFF; J: TRBJ2-2; size: -; V: TRBV11-3; D: TRBD1
DNA: TGTGCCAGCAGCTTGACTAGCGGGAGGCAAGAGACCCAGTACTTC; CDR3: CASSLTSGRQETQYF; J: TRBJ2-5; size: -; V: TRBV5-4; D: TRBD2
DNA: TGCGCCAGCAGCACGGGACTAGCGGGAGTGGTGTACGAGCAGTACTTC; CDR3: CASSTGLAGVVYEQYF; J: TRBJ2-7; size: -; V: TRBV5-1; D: TRBD2
DNA: TGTGCCAGCAGCCAGAGACAGGGAAGCACAGATACGCAGTATTTT; CDR3: CASSQRQGSTDTQYF; J: TRBJ2-3; size: -; V: TRBV2; D: TRBD1
DNA: TGCGCCAGCAGTGACCACGGGGAAGGCTACGCCTTC; CDR3: CASSDHGEGYAF; J: TRBJ1-2; size: -; V: TRBV10-1; D: -
DNA: TGTGCCAGCTCACAGGGGAGGCTCAATGAGCAGTTCTTC; CDR3: CASSQGRLNEQFF; J: TRBJ2-1; size: -; V: TRBV18; D: -
DNA: TGTGCCAGCAGCCCCGCGACATCTGGTGGCTATGGCTACACCTTC; CDR3: CASSPATSGGYGYTF; J: TRBJ1-2; size: -; V: TRBV7-9; D: -
DNA: TGTGCCAGCTCCTTAGGGCCCGGGGGAGCACCCCTCCACTTT; CDR3: CASSLGPGGAPLHF; J: TRBJ1-6; size: few; V: TRBV6-5; D: -
DNA: TGTGCCAGCAGCTTGCGGGCCGCTGGGGCCAACGTCCTGACTTTC; CDR3: CASSLRAAGANVLTF; J: TRBJ2-6; size: -; V: TRBV13; D: -
DNA: TGTGCCAGCAGCTTAGGACAGTATCTTGCAACTAATGAAAAACTGTTTTTT; CDR3: CASSLGQYLATNEKLFF; J: TRBJ1-4; size: -; V: TRBV7-8; D: -
DNA: TGTGCCAGCAGCTGGACAGCGAACACTGAAGCTTTCTTT; CDR3: CASSWTANTEAFF; J: TRBJ1-1; size: -; V: TRBV7-9; D: -
DNA: TGTGCCAGCAGTGTGGACAGGGGCTCCTATAATTCACCCCTCCACTTT; CDR3: CASSVDRGSYNSPLHF; J: TRBJ1-6; size: -; V: TRBV6-1; D: TRBD1
DNA: TGTGCCAGCAGCGTACAGGGCGCGAACACCGGGGAGCTGTTTTTT; CDR3: CASSVQGANTGELFF; J: TRBJ2-2; size: -; V: TRBV9; D: -
DNA: TGTGCCAGCAGCCTATCTTATGGCTACACCTTC; CDR3: CASSLSYGYTF; J: TRBJ1-2; size: -; V: TRBV5-8; D: -
DNA: TGTGCCAGCAGCTTACTTGGAGGCCCCTTGGAGACCCAGTACTTC; CDR3: CASSLLGGPLETQYF; J: TRBJ2-5; size: -; V: TRBV7-3; D: -
DNA: TGTGCCAGCAGCGCCTCACGCGGGTACGGGGAGACCCAGTACTTC; CDR3: CASSASRGYGETQYF; J: TRBJ2-5; size: -; V: TRBV7-6; D: -
DNA: TGTGCCAGCAGATCACCCGGGACAGGGGACACTGAAGCTTTCTTT; CDR3: CASRSPGTGDTEAFF; J: TRBJ1-1; size: few; V: TRBV6-6; D: TRBD1
DNA: TGTGCCAGCAGTTCTAAGGGACAGACGCCTTTCATTGCAACTAATGAAAAACTGTTTTTT; CDR3: CASSSKGQTPFIATNEKLFF; J: TRBJ1-4; size: -; V: TRBV27; D: TRBD1
DNA: TGTGCCAGCAGCTTAGGGACAGGTGCTAACTATGGCTACACCTTC; CDR3: CASSLGTGANYGYTF; J: TRBJ1-2; size: -; V: TRBV7-2; D: TRBD1